Below, 19 T cell receptor beta chains from the same sample are listed, as sequenced in a study of graft-versus-host responses after intestinal transplantation. Data came from immunoSEQ multiplex PCR; TCRdb stores just in-frame clones and leaves some out. The sample records some 82,000 clones, 80% to 90% being singletons. For these TCRs, the target antigens are not known. This sample comprised unstimulated CD8+ T cells sorted from spleen or lymph node cells, obtained before transplant. The receptors originated from a human donor who was the organ donor for an intestinal transplant.

The rearrangement links TRBV7-9 to TRBJ1-6; tentative D call: TRBD1 (5 bases). V was clipped by 2 bases and J by 7 bases, with 12 bases between them. The germline V gene encodes CDR1 SEHNR and CDR2 FQNEAQ (reference sequence). There are 15 residues in the CDR3. As DNA, the CDR3 is TGTGCCAGCAGCTTACGGGACGAAGGGAATTCACCCCTCCACTTT. Residues: CASSLRDEGNSPLHF.

The CDR3 spells CASSVGQGAYYGYTF. Written as DNA, the CDR3 is TGTGCCAGCAGTGTCGGACAGGGGGCATACTATGGCTACACCTTC. The rearrangement uses TRBV6-1 and TRBJ1-2, with 11 bases aligning to TRBD1. J was trimmed by 3 bases and V by 4 bases; bases with no gene match: 4. Germline CDR1 and CDR2: MNHNS and SASEGT. The length of the CDR3 is 15 residues.

The V and J genes are TRBV5-1 and TRBJ2-3; D uncertain. The ends were cut back, 2 bases at V and 6 bases at J, with 10 bases in the middle. CDR3 length: 13 residues. Germline assignment: CDR1 SGHRS and CDR2 YFSETQ. CDR3 sequence (DNA): TGCGCCAGCAGCTTTTATACTGGGGATACGCAGTATTTT. This encodes CASSFYTGDTQYF.

The V call is TRBV27, the J call TRBJ1-6; no firm D call. CDR3 length: 13 residues. V dropped 9 bases and J dropped 2 bases, with 8 bases sitting between them. Germline CDR1 reads MNHEY; CDR2 reads SMNVEV (reference sequence). The DNA for the CDR3 is TGTGCCAGTACCGACACCTATAATTCACCCCTCCACTTT. Its protein product is CASTDTYNSPLHF.

V gene TRBV30 combines with J gene TRBJ1-4; D remains ambiguous. Trimming stripped 2 bases from V and 2 bases from J, with 12 bases between. The CDR3 consists of 15 residues. CDR1 is GTSNPN and CDR2 is SVGIG in the germline V gene (reference sequence). DNA of the CDR3: TGTGCCTGGAGTAGGTGGGGTGGGACTAATGAAAAACTGTTTTTT. Its protein is CAWSRWGGTNEKLFF.

This rearrangement joins TRBV7-3 to TRBJ2-1, with 10 bases aligning to TRBD1. CDR1 is SGHTA and CDR2 is FQGTGA in the germline V gene. The junction had 6 bases not matched to a gene; V was cut back by 5 bases and J by 5 bases. This CDR3 is 15 amino acids long. CDR3 region: CASSPRQGADNEQFF. CDR3 sequence (DNA): TGTGCCAGCAGCCCCCGACAGGGGGCCGACAATGAGCAGTTCTTC.

This chain connects TRBV4-2 to TRBJ2-5; 13 bases agree with TRBD2. Germline CDR1 reads LGHNA; CDR2 reads YNFKEQ. The V gene end was trimmed by 4 bases and the J gene end by 4 bases; junction bases not matched to a gene: 6. This CDR3 spans 16 amino acids. The CDR3 loop reads CASSRGLAGKRETQYF. In DNA, the CDR3 is TGTGCCAGCAGCCGGGGACTAGCGGGGAAGCGAGAGACCCAGTACTTC.

V usage is TRBV27 and J usage is TRBJ2-1, with 7 bases aligning to TRBD2. V lost 4 bases to trimming and J lost 4 bases; unmatched junction nucleotides: 7. The CDR3 consists of 15 residues. Germline V gives CDR1 MNHEY, CDR2 SMNVEV (reference sequence). The CDR3 DNA is TGTGCCAGCAGTTCGACTAGCCTTTTATACAATGAGCAGTTCTTC. It yields the protein CASSSTSLLYNEQFF.

As concerns this clone: The junction departs from germline at one end; a sequencing error may be responsible. The chain combines TRBV27 with TRBJ2-7, with 7 bases lining up with TRBD1. This CDR3 is built from 13 residues. Germline values: CDR1 MNHEY, CDR2 SMNVEV (reference sequence). CDR3 protein: CAGSSGTAYEQYF. The DNA of the CDR3 is TGTGCCGGCAGTTCGGGGACAGCCTACGAGCAGTACTTC.

This chain joins TRBV9 and TRBJ2-3, with 9 bases fitting TRBD1. J was trimmed by 6 bases and V by 1 base; bases with no gene match: 12. The CDR3 is made up of 17 amino acids. Germline CDR1 reads SGDLS; CDR2 reads YYNGEE. CDR3 sequence: CASSVSRDRVFSDTQYF. The CDR3, as DNA: TGTGCCAGCAGCGTATCACGGGACAGGGTTTTTTCGGATACGCAGTATTTT.

CDR3 sequence (DNA): TGTGCCACCGATAATACAGGGAATCAGCCCCAGCATTTT. Its translation: CATDNTGNQPQHF. V and J are TRBV6-1 and TRBJ1-5, with TRBD1 as a possible D gene (6 bases). Trimming took 10 bases from V and 4 from J, leaving 14 bases between them. The V gene's germline CDR1 is MNHNS and CDR2 SASEGT. CDR3 length: 13 residues.

The rearrangement uses TRBV5-6 and TRBJ2-5, with TRBD1 matching over 8 bases. V lost 2 bases to trimming and J lost 3 bases; unmatched junction nucleotides: 9. The CDR3 has 16 amino acids. Germline V gives CDR1 SGHDT, CDR2 YYEEEE. CDR3 protein: CASSLLIAGGEETQYF. CDR3 nucleotide sequence: TGTGCCAGCAGCTTATTAATAGCAGGGGGCGAAGAGACCCAGTACTTC.

J is TRBJ1-1 and V is TRBV28; D ambiguous. V gave up 2 bases and J gave up 0 bases, with 7 bases separating them. This CDR3 is 14 amino acids long. CDR1 and CDR2 from the germline V gene are MDHEN and SYDVKM. The CDR3 loop reads CASSLQPLNTEAFF. In DNA form, the CDR3 reads TGTGCCAGCAGTTTACAGCCTCTGAACACTGAAGCTTTCTTT.

In this sample, this clone turned up once. The genes are TRBV28 and TRBJ1-5; TRBD1 might be the D (6 bases). The CDR3 loop spans 18 amino acids. Germline CDR1 and CDR2: MDHEN and SYDVKM. V was shortened by 3 bases and J by 4 bases, with 22 bases between the two germline ends. Here the CDR3 reads CASSFSGTLTVGNQPQHF. The CDR3 DNA reads TGTGCCAGCAGTTTTTCCGGGACACTCACGGTGGGAAATCAGCCCCAGCATTTT.

With regard to this clone: A much larger clonotype is one base distant, so this may be a read error. The V call is TRBV11-2, the J call TRBJ2-7, with D perhaps matching TRBD1 (6 bases). Trimming shortened V by 1 base and J by 2 bases, and 6 bases separated the two germline ends. CDR1 and CDR2 from the germline V gene are SGHAT and FQNNGV. The CDR3 loop spans 13 amino acids. This CDR3 is CASSLGTAYEQYF. The CDR3 nucleotides are TGTGCCAGCAGCTTAGGGACAGCCTACGAGCAGTACTTC.

This clone was recorded a few times. The chain has TRBV7-3 and TRBJ2-7; D is uncertain. V shed 6 bases and J shed 6 bases, with 9 bases lying between them. Germline CDR1 and CDR2: SGHTA and FQGTGA. The CDR3 is 11 amino acids. The CDR3 region is CASSYIAEQYF. In DNA form, the CDR3 reads TGTGCCAGCAGTTACATCGCCGAGCAGTACTTC.

The V and J genes are TRBV6-1 and TRBJ1-4; D ambiguous. Trimming cost V 0 bases and J 7 bases, with 15 bases left between them. The CDR3 is made up of 16 amino acids. Germline V gene sequence: CDR1 MNHNS, CDR2 SASEGT. The CDR3 bases are TGTGCCAGCAGTGAAGCTGGGCACCTCGAAACTGAAAAACTGTTTTTT. This gives the protein CASSEAGHLETEKLFF.

The chain uses TRBV5-1 and TRBJ2-6; D may be TRBD1 (5 bases). The CDR3 is 15 amino acids. Germline assignment: CDR1 SGHRS and CDR2 YFSETQ. V shed 2 bases and J shed 4 bases, with 10 bases lying between them. CDR3 sequence: CASSFTGPGANVLTF. The CDR3, as DNA: TGCGCCAGCAGCTTTACAGGCCCCGGGGCCAACGTCCTGACTTTC.

The J gene is TRBJ2-1, the V gene TRBV7-9; 8 positions match TRBD2. Germline-derived CDR1 and CDR2 are SEHNR and FQNEAQ (reference sequence). With V trimmed by 4 bases and J by 6 bases, 8 bases remained unmatched. The CDR3 loop spans 15 amino acids. The CDR3 loop reads CASSSALAGPNEQFF. CDR3 DNA sequence: TGTGCCAGCAGCTCAGCATTAGCGGGGCCCAATGAGCAGTTCTTC.